The 7 T cell receptor beta chains reported below all come from one sample, sequenced in a study of blood T cell repertoires in COVID-19. Assay: immunoSEQ multiplex PCR; the TCRdb copy retains only in-frame clones and omits some. The sample holds 200,000 to 250,000 clones, around 90% seen once. The specimen was PBMCs or T cells enriched from blood (not recorded which). The receptors come from a woman aged 30 to 39 who had been exposed to COVID-19.

This chain connects TRBV4-1 to TRBJ2-7; 10 bases map to TRBD2. V dropped 4 bases and J dropped 3; count of bases not matched to a gene: 6. Per germline, CDR1 MGHRA and CDR2 YSYEKL. The CDR3 sequence is 15 residues long. CDR3 in DNA: TGCGCCAGCAGCCCCACCGGACTAGCGGACTACGAGCAGTACTTC. As protein: CASSPTGLADYEQYF.

This chain links TRBV14 with TRBJ2-7; D is possibly TRBD2 (7 bases). The CDR3 sequence is 15 residues long. Germline assignment: CDR1 SGHDN and CDR2 FVKESK. V lost 0 bases and J lost 6, with 15 bases in between. The chain's CDR3 is CASSQEAGALVEQYF. CDR3 in DNA: TGTGCCAGCAGCCAAGAGGCGGGGGCGCTTGTCGAGCAGTACTTC.

The chain employs TRBV3-1 (or the pseudogene TRBV3-2) and TRBJ1-2, with TRBD1 identical over 8 bases. Per the germline V gene, CDR1 is LGHDT and CDR2 is YNNKEL (reference sequence). V lost 8 bases, J lost 7 bases, and 18 bases stayed unmatched. The CDR3 sequence is 16 residues long. Here the CDR3 DNA reads TGTGCCAGCGGGCGGCACGGGACAGGCGAGGATCGTGGCTACACCTTC. As protein: CASGRHGTGEDRGYTF.

This clone was found a few times. The chain carries TRBV3-1 (or the pseudogene TRBV3-2) and TRBJ2-7, with TRBD1 as a possible D gene (6 bases). The CDR3 extends over 13 amino acids. Germline V gene lookup returns CDR1 LGHDT and CDR2 YNNKEL (reference sequence). Trimming took 6 bases from V and 3 from J, leaving 12 bases between them. This CDR3 is CASSRQASYEQYF. The CDR3 bases are TGTGCCAGCAGTCGACAGGCGAGCTACGAGCAGTACTTC.

The chain carries TRBV11-3 and TRBJ2-3; D not resolved. The CDR3 length is 14 residues. Germline V CDR1 and CDR2: SGHNT, YENEEA. Trimming took off 3 bases at V and 9 bases at J, with 16 bases between the two ends. CDR3 loop: CASSFRPPPGTQYF. For the CDR3, the DNA is TGTGCCAGCAGCTTCCGTCCCCCCCCAGGAACGCAGTATTTT.

The rearrangement joins TRBV15 to TRBJ2-1, with D possibly being TRBD1 (5 bases). The CDR3 sequence is 14 residues long. Between the trimmed V and J ends, which lost 8 bases and 5 bases, there was a span of 16 bases. Germline values: CDR1 LNHNV, CDR2 YYDKDF (reference sequence). Written as DNA, the CDR3 is TGTGCCACCGTTTCCTTGACAGCAAACAATGAGCAGTTCTTC. It codes for CATVSLTANNEQFF.

In nucleotides, the CDR3 is TGTGCCAGCAGGGGAATTAGGGCGGGAGAGACCCAGTACTTC. Translating it yields CASRGIRAGETQYF. The chain links TRBV27 to TRBJ2-5; TRBD2 might be the D (5 bases). The CDR3 loop spans 14 amino acids. Trimming shortened V by 6 bases and J by 4 bases, and 15 bases separated the two germline ends. Germline assignment: CDR1 MNHEY and CDR2 SMNVEV (reference sequence).